This T cell receptor beta chain was identified in a study of OX40 agonist ivuxolimab in advanced cancers. Turning to the study itself: An agonistic human IgG2 monoclonal antibody against OX40 (CD134) was given. Study results and caveats: Relative to CD4+ cells, CD8+ T cells on average had more expanded clones. The antigens recognized by the expanded peripheral T cells, that is their antigen specificity, were not determined.

TCRdb keeps only in-frame clones here, not all; method: immunoSEQ multiplex PCR. The top ten clones hold under 25% of a sample with approximately 35,000 clones, 80% to 85% of them seen once. The investigators sampled blood at baseline, at cycle 4 day 1, and at cycle 7 day 1. This CDR3 contains 13 residues. A remark on this clone: Its cognate antigen is unknown.

The receptor comes from an adult with an advanced solid tumor such as melanoma, head and neck, liver or kidney cancer. This chain connects TRBV21-1 to TRBJ1-1; the listed D gene, TRBD1, was not tested against the DNA. TRBV21-1 is classified as a pseudogene. Sequenced here: CD4+ or CD8+ T cells sorted from blood, sampled in a trial of the OX40 agonist ivuxolimab. CDR3 sequence reads: CASSKAYRYEAFF. Here the CDR3 DNA reads TGTGCCAGCAGCAAAGCATACAGGTACGAAGCTTTCTTT.